The rows below give T cell receptor beta chains drawn from one sample of a study of blood T cell repertoires in COVID-19. TCRdb's copy holds only in-frame clones and misses some; the assay was immunoSEQ multiplex PCR. Of approximately 120,000 clones in the sample, around 70% were seen once. Sequenced input: peripheral blood. Receptors originate from a man aged 55 to 69 with acute or convalescent COVID-19. Each CDR3 is given with its conserved first and last residue. A D gene is named only where the DNA matches it firmly. Where a row states a size, it is once, few, many or the class of an expanded clone; other rows omit it.

d_call	v_call	j_call	clone_size	cdr3_nt	cdr3_aa
TRBD2	TRBV5-1	TRBJ2-3	.	TGCGCCAGCAGACAGCTAGCGGGAGGGGGGAGCACAGATACGCAGTATTTT	CASRQLAGGGSTDTQYF
.	TRBV10-3	TRBJ1-1	once	TGTGCCATCAGTGACCAGACAGGGAACACTGAAGCTTTCTTT	CAISDQTGNTEAFF
TRBD2	TRBV5-6	TRBJ2-3	.	TGTGCCAGCAGCCAAGGACTAGCGGAATTCACAGATACGCAGTATTTT	CASSQGLAEFTDTQYF
TRBD1	TRBV19	TRBJ1-5	.	TGTGCCAGTAGTATGACAGGGAGCAATCAGCCCCAGCATTTT	CASSMTGSNQPQHF
.	TRBV2	TRBJ1-6	.	TGTGCCAGCACCAGGGATCGTTCACCCCTCCACTTT	CASTRDRSPLHF
TRBD2	TRBV2	TRBJ2-2	.	TGTGCCAGCAGACAGGGACTAGCCGGGGAGCTGTTTTTT	CASRQGLAGELFF
.	TRBV4-1	TRBJ1-2	.	TGCGCCAGCAGCCAAGAAGAGCGCAACTATGGCTACACCTTC	CASSQEERNYGYTF
TRBD1	TRBV9	TRBJ1-3	.	TGTGCCAGCAGCCCTGCCGCCGGGACAGGGGGAAGAGGAAACACCATATATTTT	CASSPAAGTGGRGNTIYF
TRBD2	TRBV3-1/TRBV3-2	TRBJ2-3	.	TGTGCCAGCAGCCAAGACCTCTCGCGGGGGGCAGATACGCAGTATTTT	CASSQDLSRGADTQYF
.	TRBV7-8	TRBJ1-2	once	TGTGCCAGCAGCCCGAAGGGCGGGGGGCGCCACTATGGCTACACCTTC	CASSPKGGGRHYGYTF
.	TRBV19	TRBJ2-7	.	TGTGCCAGTAGTCCAGGACAGAAGTACTACGAGCAGTACTTC	CASSPGQKYYEQYF
TRBD1	TRBV19	TRBJ2-5	.	TGTGCCAGTAGTCAGGGACAGGGTTTTGAGACCCAGTACTTC	CASSQGQGFETQYF
.	TRBV10-3	TRBJ1-2	.	TGTGCCATCCGGGGTAACTATGGCTACACCTTC	CAIRGNYGYTF
TRBD1	TRBV30	TRBJ1-6	few	TGTGCCTGGAGTGGCGGCCAACAGGGGCAGGGTTCACCCCTCCACTTT	CAWSGGQQGQGSPLHF
TRBD1	TRBV18	TRBJ2-2	.	TGTGCCAGCTCACCGGGACAGACGAACACCGGGGAGCTGTTTTTT	CASSPGQTNTGELFF
TRBD1	TRBV6-5	TRBJ1-1	.	TGTGCCAGCAGTTACACCCCGACAGGGGTGGCTGAAGCTTTCTTT	CASSYTPTGVAEAFF
.	TRBV5-6	TRBJ1-2	.	TGTGCCAGCAGCTCATGGGCCAATTCCTATGGCTACACCTTC	CASSSWANSYGYTF
TRBD1	TRBV23-1	TRBJ1-5	.	TGCGCCAGCAGTTACCAGGGGGCGCGGGATCAGCCCCAGCATTTT	CASSYQGARDQPQHF
.	TRBV20-1	TRBJ1-2	.	TGCAGTGCTAGAGGTCAGAGGGGCTACACCTTC	CSARGQRGYTF
TRBD2	TRBV11-3	TRBJ2-1	.	TGTGCCAGCAGCTTAGCGGTTCGACTAGCGGGAAGGAATGAGCAGTTCTTC	CASSLAVRLAGRNEQFF
TRBD1	TRBV4-1	TRBJ2-7	.	TGCGCCAGCAGCCAAAACAGGGGCTACGAGCAGTACTTC	CASSQNRGYEQYF
TRBD2	TRBV9	TRBJ2-2	.	TGTGCCAGCAGCCTGATCTGGACTAGCGGGAGCCGTCCCCAATCAGTTAACACCGGGGAGCTGTTTTTT	CASSLIWTSGSRPQSVNTGELFF
TRBD1	TRBV5-6	TRBJ2-1	.	TGTGCCAGCAGCTTGGTGGAGACAGGGGTAAGGCATGAGCAGTTCTTC	CASSLVETGVRHEQFF
TRBD1	TRBV24-1	TRBJ2-5	.	TGTGCCACCAGTGACCCTGGACAGGTTGAGACCCAGTACTTC	CATSDPGQVETQYF
.	TRBV27	TRBJ2-3	.	TGTGCCAGCAGTTTGGTCGGCAGGGGACCCAATACGCAGTATTTT	CASSLVGRGPNTQYF
.	TRBV6-1	TRBJ1-4	.	TGTGCCAGCAGTGAACGGGATGAAAAACTGTTTTTT	CASSERDEKLFF
.	TRBV6-5	TRBJ2-7	.	TGTGCCAGCAGTAACTCGCCGTGGCGGAGTACCTACGAGCAGTACTTC	CASSNSPWRSTYEQYF
.	TRBV19	TRBJ2-1	.	TGTGCCAGTAGAAGTAGGGGGTTAGGGAACAATGAGCAGTTCTTC	CASRSRGLGNNEQFF
.	TRBV11-1	TRBJ1-1	.	TGTGCCAGCAGCTTAGGGAGGAGCTGGGGCACTGAAGCTTTCTTT	CASSLGRSWGTEAFF
.	TRBV27	TRBJ2-3	.	TGTGCCAGCAGTCCGGATGGGCGGGGAGATACGCAGTATTTT	CASSPDGRGDTQYF
TRBD1	TRBV19	TRBJ1-5	once	TGTGCCAGTCGCATGTGGGGACAGGGGGGCATGGGGAATCAGCCCCAGCATTTT	CASRMWGQGGMGNQPQHF
TRBD1	TRBV29-1	TRBJ1-2	few	TGCAGCGTAAGGACAGGCTGGGGCTACACCTTC	CSVRTGWGYTF
TRBD2	TRBV30	TRBJ2-2	.	TGTGCCTGGAGTGTACTAGCGGGGGTTCTCACCGGGGAGCTGTTTTTT	CAWSVLAGVLTGELFF
TRBD1	TRBV19	TRBJ1-5	.	TGTGCCAGTTCGGAGATAATGGGACAGGGAAATCAGCCCCAGCATTTT	CASSEIMGQGNQPQHF
.	TRBV5-1	TRBJ2-7	.	TGCGCCAGCAGTTATAGTAACGCCTACGAGCAGTACTTC	CASSYSNAYEQYF
.	TRBV9	TRBJ1-2	.	TGTGCCAGCAGCGTAGGGTCCGGGAACTATGGCTACACCTTC	CASSVGSGNYGYTF
.	TRBV9	TRBJ1-2	.	TGTGCCAGCAGCGCCGGGAGGAGCTATGGCTACACCTTC	CASSAGRSYGYTF
TRBD1	TRBV6-6	TRBJ1-2	.	TGTGCCAGCAGTCCCGGACAGGGACGTGTTAACTATGGCTACACCTTC	CASSPGQGRVNYGYTF
TRBD1	TRBV5-1	TRBJ2-7	.	TGCGCCAGCAAGGCCCAGGGGGTTGCCGCCTACGAGCAGTACTTC	CASKAQGVAAYEQYF
.	TRBV19	TRBJ1-1	.	TGTGCCAGTAGTACCTCAGGATTCACGAACACTGAAGCTTTCTTT	CASSTSGFTNTEAFF
.	TRBV4-1	TRBJ2-1	.	TGCGCCAGCAGCCAAGATTTATTATTCTACAATGAGCAGTTCTTC	CASSQDLLFYNEQFF
.	TRBV10-3	TRBJ2-7	.	TGTGCCATCAGTGAAGAGCGGGCCCACTACGAGCAGTACTTC	CAISEERAHYEQYF
TRBD1	TRBV7-6	TRBJ1-3	few	TGTGCCAGCAGCTTGTCACAGGGGTCTGGAAACACCATATATTTT	CASSLSQGSGNTIYF
TRBD2	TRBV7-2	TRBJ2-5	.	TGTGCCAGCAGAGGAGCGGGGGGGCTTGAGACCCAGTACTTC	CASRGAGGLETQYF
TRBD2	TRBV4-1	TRBJ2-3	.	TGCGCCAGCAGGTTCCTTGGTGGGAGGGCCACAGATACGCAGTATTTT	CASRFLGGRATDTQYF
.	TRBV5-1	TRBJ1-1	.	TGCGCCAGCAGCTTGACGGTGAACACTGAAGCTTTCTTT	CASSLTVNTEAFF
.	TRBV4-1	TRBJ2-3	few	TGCGCCAGCAGCCAATCCCCCACAGCTAGCACAGATACGCAGTATTTT	CASSQSPTASTDTQYF
.	TRBV6-2/TRBV6-3	TRBJ1-5	.	TGTGCCAGCAGTTATCTTAATTCTAATCAGCCCCAGCATTTT	CASSYLNSNQPQHF
.	TRBV24-1	TRBJ1-3	.	TGTGCCACCAGTGATGAGAATACTGGAAACACCATATATTTT	CATSDENTGNTIYF
.	TRBV10-3	TRBJ1-5	.	TGTGCCATCGGGGACCAATCCGGGGGGCTTCAGCCCCAGCATTTT	CAIGDQSGGLQPQHF
TRBD2	TRBV9	TRBJ2-2	once	TGTGCCAGCAGCGTTTCCTGGCTAGCGGGTTCAGGGGAGCTGTTTTTT	CASSVSWLAGSGELFF